The rows below give T cell receptor beta chains drawn from one sample of a study of blood T cell repertoires in COVID-19. The protocol was immunoSEQ multiplex PCR, while the TCRdb copy is restricted to in-frame clones and leaves out a portion. This sample has 400,000 or so clones; about 89% occur once, and the top ten carry approximately 1.5%. Specimen: peripheral blood. All receptors derive from a woman between 40 and 50 years old with COVID-19, enrolled during active disease. CDR3s include the opening cysteine and the closing phenylalanine or tryptophan. A D gene is named only where the DNA matches it firmly. A row's size may be missing; if present it is once, few, many or a size class.

j_gene: TRBJ2-7; d_gene: NA; abundance: NA; v_gene: TRBV11-2; CDR3aa: CASSLERSLILSYEQYF; CDR3nt: TGTGCCAGCAGCTTAGAAAGGAGCCTTATCCTCTCCTACGAGCAGTACTTC
j_gene: TRBJ1-3; d_gene: TRBD1; abundance: NA; v_gene: TRBV3-1/TRBV3-2; CDR3aa: CATRRGDRASSGNTIYF; CDR3nt: TGTGCCACCAGGCGGGGGGACAGGGCCAGCTCTGGAAACACCATATATTTT
j_gene: TRBJ1-3; d_gene: NA; abundance: NA; v_gene: TRBV6-1; CDR3aa: CASSEGGPGYTIYF; CDR3nt: TGTGCCAGCAGTGAAGGGGGGCCGGGGTACACCATATATTTT
j_gene: TRBJ1-5; d_gene: NA; abundance: NA; v_gene: TRBV7-2; CDR3aa: CASSFFGGGRPQPQHF; CDR3nt: TGTGCCAGCAGCTTTTTCGGTGGGGGGAGGCCCCAGCCCCAGCATTTT
j_gene: TRBJ1-1; d_gene: NA; abundance: NA; v_gene: TRBV28; CDR3aa: CASRTAGDTSNTEAFF; CDR3nt: TGTGCCAGCAGAACCGCCGGGGACACCTCGAACACTGAAGCTTTCTTT
j_gene: TRBJ1-4; d_gene: NA; abundance: NA; v_gene: TRBV28; CDR3aa: CASSLSEGGSTNEKLFF; CDR3nt: TGTGCCAGCAGTTTAAGCGAGGGCGGCTCAACTAATGAAAAACTGTTTTTT
j_gene: TRBJ2-7; d_gene: TRBD1; abundance: NA; v_gene: TRBV5-1; CDR3aa: CASSSTVRGKNEQYF; CDR3nt: TGCGCCAGCAGCTCTACAGTCAGGGGGAAGAACGAGCAGTACTTC
j_gene: TRBJ1-3; d_gene: NA; abundance: once; v_gene: TRBV19; CDR3aa: CASSDRGSGNTIYF; CDR3nt: TGTGCCAGTAGTGATAGAGGCTCTGGAAACACCATATATTTT
j_gene: TRBJ1-4; d_gene: TRBD1; abundance: once; v_gene: TRBV7-2; CDR3aa: CASSIDRGKNEKLFF; CDR3nt: TGTGCCAGCAGCATAGACAGGGGGAAGAATGAAAAACTGTTTTTT
j_gene: TRBJ2-6; d_gene: TRBD1; abundance: NA; v_gene: TRBV18; CDR3aa: CASSEDRGGANVLTF; CDR3nt: TGTGCCAGCTCCGAAGACAGGGGCGGGGCCAACGTCCTGACTTTC